These 5 T cell receptor beta chains share one sample of origin, sequenced in a study of cytomegalovirus exposure and HLA in healthy donors. Researchers ran the PCR with 60 Vbeta and 13 Jbeta primers. Assay used: immunoSEQ multiplex PCR; TCRdb lists only in-frame clones, some missing. Its table lists 150,000 to 200,000 clones. Sequencing was done on a sample of PBMCs. Every receptor here comes from a man between 25 and 39 years old in good health and CMV-seronegative.

V is TRBV6-1 and J is TRBJ1-2, with a possible D match to TRBD1 (5 bases). This CDR3 is 14 amino acids long. Germline CDR1 is MNHNS and CDR2 is SASEGT. V was pared by 0 bases and J by 4 bases, with 9 bases between. The CDR3 is CASSEAGQGYGYTF. Written as DNA, the CDR3 is TGTGCCAGCAGTGAAGCAGGCCAGGGCTATGGCTACACCTTC.

The gene calls are TRBV4-1 and TRBJ1-1; D may be TRBD1 (5 bases). The CDR3 loop spans 13 amino acids. V lost 7 bases, J lost 4 bases, and 13 bases lay in between. From germline, CDR1 is MGHRA and CDR2 YSYEKL. For the CDR3, the DNA is TGCGCCAGCACCCTAGGGGCAGGCACTGAAGCTTTCTTT. Translation gives CASTLGAGTEAFF.

The gene calls are TRBV18 and TRBJ2-3; D possibly corresponds to TRBD1 (6 bases). The CDR3 loop spans 14 amino acids. V shed 1 base and J shed 4 bases, with 9 bases lying between them. The germline gives CDR1 KGHSH, CDR2 LQKENI. This chain's CDR3 is CASSPQQGSDTQYF. The CDR3 nucleotides are TGTGCCAGCTCACCACAACAGGGCTCAGATACGCAGTATTTT.

The chain employs TRBV11-2 and TRBJ2-4, with D possibly TRBD2 on 5 matching bases. This CDR3 has 15 amino acids. Germline loops: CDR1 SGHAT, CDR2 FQNNGV. V lost 1 base, J lost 2 bases, and 9 bases lay in between. DNA of the CDR3: TGTGCCAGCAGCTTAGGAGGAGGCCCCAAAAACATTCAGTACTTC. It encodes CASSLGGGPKNIQYF.

V is TRBV5-1 and J is TRBJ2-2, with D tentatively TRBD2 (6 bases). CDR1 is SGHRS and CDR2 is YFSETQ in the germline V gene. The CDR3 contains 13 residues. The CDR3 here is CSTRESPGGELFF. The CDR3 DNA follows: TGCTCTACACGGGAGAGCCCAGGTGGGGAGCTGTTTTTT. The full variable domain, with the rest looked up from reference TRBV5-1 and TRBJ2-2, is KAGVTQTPRYLIKTRGQQVTLSCSPISGHRSVSWYQQTPGQGLQFLFEYFSETQRNKGNFPGRFSGRQFSNSRSEMNVSTLELGDSALYLCSTRESPGGELFFGEGSRLTVL.